A single sample gave rise to the 20 T cell receptor beta chains below, sequenced in a study of CD8+ T cells in alopecia areata. Specified treatment: oral pan-JAK inhibitor, 5-10 mg twice daily. Extraction of RNA preceded its reverse transcription into cDNA, which served as the sequencing template. Assay used: immunoSEQ multiplex PCR; TCRdb lists only in-frame clones, some missing. There are around 150,000 clones in the sample; around 71% occur only once, and 0.9% to 1% lies in the top ten. The source material was CD4+ T cells sorted from blood, sampled at week 4, from a patient treated with tofacitinib. These TCRs come from a human donor with alopecia areata.

V gene TRBV29-1 combines with J gene TRBJ2-6; D unresolved. The CDR3 covers 14 residues. Germline values: CDR1 SQVTM, CDR2 ANQGSEA. The germline V and J ends were trimmed by 3 bases and 4 bases, with 10 bases remaining between them. The DNA for the CDR3 is TGCAGCGTTGATGAGTCAGGAGGGGCCAACGTCCTGACTTTC. Amino acids: CSVDESGGANVLTF. Based on the CDR3 plus reference TRBV29-1 and TRBJ2-6, the full variable domain is SAVISQKPSRDICQRGTSLTIQCQVDSQVTMMFWYRQQPGQSLTLIATANQGSEATYESGFVIDKFPISRPNLTFSTLTVSNMSPEDSSIYLCSVDESGGANVLTFGAGSRLTVL.

The chain couples TRBV9 to TRBJ1-2; no clear D. V was pared by 0 bases and J by 8 bases, with 11 bases between. The CDR3 spans 13 residues. Germline assignment: CDR1 SGDLS and CDR2 YYNGEE. As DNA, the CDR3 is TGTGCCAGCAGCGTAGAAAGTGCCCGGGGCTACACCTTC. As protein: CASSVESARGYTF.

J is TRBJ2-5 and V is TRBV29-1, with D unresolved. This CDR3 contains 11 residues. Germline CDR1 reads SQVTM; CDR2 reads ANQGSEA. V lost 5 bases to trimming and J lost 5 bases, with 9 bases between them. CDR3 sequence reads: CSVCVGETQYF. The CDR3, as DNA: TGCAGCGTTTGCGTAGGGGAGACCCAGTACTTC.

This clone rates as medium-sized. V usage is TRBV9 and J usage is TRBJ2-1; D uncertain. CDR1 and CDR2 (germline): SGDLS, YYNGEE. V lost 2 bases, J lost 0 bases, and 9 bases lay in between. The CDR3 has 15 residues. The CDR3: CASSVTTFSYNEQFF. The CDR3, as DNA: TGTGCCAGCAGCGTGACGACCTTCTCCTACAATGAGCAGTTCTTC. The entire variable domain, with the rest obtained from reference TRBV9 and TRBJ2-1, is as follows: DSGVTQTPKHLITATGQRVTLRCSPRSGDLSVYWYQQSLDQGLQFLIQYYNGEERAKGNILERFSAQQFPDLHSELNLSSLELGDSALYFCASSVTTFSYNEQFFGPGTRLTVL.

V is TRBV15 and J is TRBJ2-2; D is undetermined. Germline values: CDR1 LNHNV, CDR2 YYDKDF (reference sequence). The CDR3 is 15 amino acids. The ends were cut back, 0 bases at V and 4 bases at J, with 9 bases in the middle. CDR3 sequence reads: CATSREGRRTGELFF. The CDR3 DNA sequence: TGTGCCACCAGCAGAGAGGGCAGACGCACCGGGGAGCTGTTTTTT.

This chain connects TRBV9 to TRBJ2-5, with unresolved D. Germline V lookup: CDR1 SGDLS, CDR2 YYNGEE. Trimming removed 0 bases from V and 5 bases from J, with 20 bases in between. CDR3 length: 17 amino acids. CDR3: CASSVGTGLGNRETQYF. The CDR3 DNA is TGTGCCAGCAGCGTAGGAACGGGCCTAGGAAATCGCGAGACCCAGTACTTC.

The chain has TRBV6-6 and TRBJ1-1; the D gene is possibly TRBD1 (5 bases). V was shortened by 1 base and J by 1 base, with 7 bases between the two germline ends. The CDR3 has 14 amino acids. CDR1 and CDR2 (germline): MNHNY, SVGAGI (reference sequence). In DNA, the CDR3 is TGTGCCAGCAGTTACTATGGGGGGAACACTGAAGCTTTCTTT. This sequence encodes CASSYYGGNTEAFF.

DNA for the CDR3: TGTGCCAGCAGTTACTCAACCCAGAACTACGAGCAGTACTTC. It encodes CASSYSTQNYEQYF. The V and J genes are TRBV6-5 and TRBJ2-7, with unresolved D. The germline CDR1 and CDR2 sequences are MNHEY and SVGAGI. This CDR3 is built from 14 residues. Deletions cut 0 bases from V and 3 bases from J, with 9 bases between.

The chain couples TRBV29-1 to TRBJ2-1; D could derive from TRBD1 or TRBD2 (5 bases each). Germline V gene data show CDR1 as SQVTM and CDR2 as ANQGSEA. Trimming removed 3 bases at V and 7 bases at J, with 16 bases between. The CDR3 is 14 amino acids. DNA for the CDR3: TGCAGCGTTGATCGGGCAGGGCGAGGGAATGAGCAGTTCTTC. Translating it yields CSVDRAGRGNEQFF.

V usage is TRBV29-1 and J usage is TRBJ2-1; D perhaps matches TRBD1 (6 bases). V lost 3 bases and J 10 bases, leaving 22 bases between the germline ends. Germline lookup yields CDR1 SQVTM and CDR2 ANQGSEA. The CDR3 has 15 residues. CDR3 nucleotides: TGCAGCGTTGATCCGCCTGAAAGGGGGATATGGGAGCAGTTCTTC. It encodes CSVDPPERGIWEQFF.

This clone occurred a few times. This sequence joins TRBV5-4 and TRBJ1-1; the D gene is possibly TRBD1 (6 bases). V was pared by 4 bases and J by 11 bases, with 18 bases between. This CDR3 spans 13 amino acids. Germline V lookup: CDR1 SGHNT, CDR2 YYREEE (reference sequence). DNA of the CDR3: TGTGCCAGCAGCCTGAGGGACACCCCGAGGGCTTTCTTT. It encodes CASSLRDTPRAFF.

There are a few counts of this clone. The identical CDR3 is also encoded by other nucleotide sequences in the sample. J is TRBJ2-3 and V is TRBV29-1, with no clear D. The CDR3 spans 11 residues. Deletions cut 6 bases from V and 5 bases from J, with 9 bases between. Per germline, CDR1 SQVTM and CDR2 ANQGSEA. The CDR3 region is CSVLGGDTQYF. The CDR3 nucleotides read TGCAGCGTCCTAGGCGGAGATACGCAGTATTTT.

The chain combines TRBV7-2 with TRBJ1-5, with D possibly being TRBD1 (6 bases). Germline loops: CDR1 SGHTA, CDR2 FQGNSA. The CDR3 runs to 15 residues. Trimming removed 3 bases from V and 0 bases from J, with 9 bases in between. This CDR3 is CASSFGTNSNQPQHF. For the CDR3, the DNA is TGTGCCAGCAGCTTCGGGACAAATAGCAATCAGCCCCAGCATTTT.

This clone came up a few times. The identical CDR3 is also encoded by other nucleotide sequences in the sample. CDR3 sequence: CAWSGGQETQYF. The CDR3 DNA is TGTGCCTGGAGTGGGGGCCAAGAGACCCAGTACTTC. This chain uses TRBV30 with TRBJ2-5; no reliable D call. CDR3 size: 12 residues. Deletions cut 1 base from V and 1 base from J, with 4 bases between. The V gene's germline CDR1 is GTSNPN and CDR2 SVGIG (reference sequence).

This chain uses TRBV30 with TRBJ1-2, with D maybe TRBD1 (6 bases). Looked up from germline, CDR1 is GTSNPN and CDR2 is SVGIG (reference sequence). Trimming took 5 bases from V and 2 from J, leaving 18 bases between them. This CDR3 comprises 15 residues. The CDR3 spells CAWQGEGTFNYGYTF. CDR3 bases: TGTGCCTGGCAAGGGGAGGGGACATTCAACTATGGCTACACCTTC.

The V call is TRBV6-1, the J call TRBJ2-3; the match to TRBD1 covers 7 bases. Germline V lookup: CDR1 MNHNS, CDR2 SASEGT. The CDR3 runs 12 residues. V was pared by 7 bases and J by 6 bases, with 4 bases of the junction left unmatched. As DNA, the CDR3 is TGTGCCAGCACCCAACAGGGGGATACGCAGTATTTT. It specifies CASTQQGDTQYF.

In this sample, this clone turned up a few times. The gene calls are TRBV30 and TRBJ1-1; D may be TRBD1 (5 bases). Germline CDR1 is GTSNPN and CDR2 is SVGIG (reference sequence). The CDR3 has 12 amino acids. V dropped 7 bases and J dropped 5 bases, with 14 bases sitting between them. The CDR3 bases are TGTGCCTCTAAGGGGTGGGAAACTGAAGCTTTCTTT. Translation: CASKGWETEAFF.

The V gene is TRBV9, the J gene TRBJ1-4; the D is unclear. Germline V lookup: CDR1 SGDLS, CDR2 YYNGEE. This CDR3 spans 13 amino acids. V lost 2 bases, J lost 13 bases, and 15 bases lay in between. CDR3 protein: CASSVVGSPPLFF. Here the CDR3 DNA reads TGTGCCAGCAGCGTGGTAGGCTCCCCTCCACTGTTTTTT. Complete variable domain (other parts from reference TRBV9 and TRBJ1-4): DSGVTQTPKHLITATGQRVTLRCSPRSGDLSVYWYQQSLDQGLQFLIQYYNGEERAKGNILERFSAQQFPDLHSELNLSSLELGDSALYFCASSVVGSPPLFFGSGTQLSVL.

CDR3 nucleotide sequence: TGCGCCAGCAGCCAACCTTCCCGGATCAACACTGAAGCTTTCTTT. Translated, it gives CASSQPSRINTEAFF. The chain links TRBV4-1 to TRBJ1-1; D remains unclear. V lost 2 bases, J lost 2 bases, and 12 bases lay in between. The CDR3 covers 15 residues. Germline assignment: CDR1 MGHRA and CDR2 YSYEKL.

This clone showed up just a few times. V and J are TRBV18 and TRBJ2-1; 9 bases are shared with TRBD1. Germline V gene data show CDR1 as KGHSH and CDR2 as LQKENI. The CDR3 sequence is 14 residues long. V shed 6 bases and J 9 bases; nucleotides not matched to a gene: 9. The CDR3 sequence: CASSLSRDRVEQFF. The CDR3 DNA follows: TGTGCCAGCTCCCTGTCCCGGGACAGGGTTGAGCAGTTCTTC.